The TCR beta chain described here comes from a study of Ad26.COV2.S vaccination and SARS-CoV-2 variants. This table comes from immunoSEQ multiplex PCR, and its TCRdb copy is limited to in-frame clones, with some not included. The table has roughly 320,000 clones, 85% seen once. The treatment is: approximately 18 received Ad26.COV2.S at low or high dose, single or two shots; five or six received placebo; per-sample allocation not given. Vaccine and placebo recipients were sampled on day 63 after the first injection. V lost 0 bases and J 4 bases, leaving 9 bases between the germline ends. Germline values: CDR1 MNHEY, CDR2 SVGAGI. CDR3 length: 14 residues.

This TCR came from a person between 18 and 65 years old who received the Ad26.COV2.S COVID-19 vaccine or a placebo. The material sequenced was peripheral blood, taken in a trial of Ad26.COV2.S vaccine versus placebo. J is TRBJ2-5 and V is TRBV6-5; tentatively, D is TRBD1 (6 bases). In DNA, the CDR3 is TGTGCCAGCAGTTACTCACCAGGGGTAGAGACCCAGTACTTC. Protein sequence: CASSYSPGVETQYF.